Sequencing of this T cell receptor beta chain was carried out in a study of technical replicates of blood from a few donors. The CDR3 runs 13 residues. The V and J ends lost 1 base and 4 bases respectively, with 8 bases between them. Germline CDR1 SEHNR, CDR2 FQNEAQ (reference sequence). Sequencing was performed with immunoSEQ multiplex PCR; in TCRdb, only in-frame clones are kept and a portion is missing. The top ten hold more than 0.25% of the sample, which has approximately 79,000 clones, roughly 94% seen once. This receptor was taken from a human donor in good health. Sequenced sample: T cells isolated from PBMCs. The V and J genes are TRBV7-9 and TRBJ2-7; D gene uncertain. The CDR3 nucleotides are TGTGCCAGCAGCTTAGTGGCCAGATACGAGCAGTACTTC. Translated: CASSLVARYEQYF.